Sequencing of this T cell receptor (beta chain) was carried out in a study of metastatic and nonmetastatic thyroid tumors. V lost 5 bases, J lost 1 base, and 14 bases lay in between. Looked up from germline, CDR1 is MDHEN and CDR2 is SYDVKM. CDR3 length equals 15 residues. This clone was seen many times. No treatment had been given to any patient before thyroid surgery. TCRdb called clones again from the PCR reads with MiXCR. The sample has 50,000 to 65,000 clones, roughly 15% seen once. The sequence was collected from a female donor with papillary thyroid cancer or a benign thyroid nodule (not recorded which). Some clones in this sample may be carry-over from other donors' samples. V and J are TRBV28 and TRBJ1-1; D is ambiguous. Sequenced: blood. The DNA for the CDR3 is TGTGCCAGCAGTCGTATACCTGGAGGGAACACTGAAGCTTTCTTT. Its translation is CASSRIPGGNTEAFF.